One sample yielded the 7 T cell receptor beta chains listed below, sequenced in a study of blood T cells in healthy people across ages. With a J-beta primer mix and a sample-barcoded 5' primer, a second PCR ran roughly 6 to 12 cycles. From the 5' RACE reads, TCRdb called clonotypes with MiXCR, one entry per CDR3 protein. The data contain about 1.1 million distinct CDR3 sequences, less than 45% of them singletons. The sequencing sample was made of blood. The receptors shown here come from a man younger than 30 in good health.

V usage is TRBV7-9 and J usage is TRBJ1-1; D might be TRBD1 (5 bases). This CDR3 spans 16 amino acids. V was clipped by 1 base and J by 1 base, with 13 bases between them. Germline CDR1 reads SEHNR; CDR2 reads FQNEAQ (reference sequence). This CDR3 is CASSLDGGGRNTEAFF. CDR3 nucleotides: TGTGCCAGCAGCTTAGATGGGGGAGGGAGGAACACTGAAGCTTTCTTT.

This clonotype was counted at least ten times. The chain employs TRBV4-1 and TRBJ2-6; D might be TRBD1 (5 bases). Trimming pared 0 bases from V and 6 bases from J, leaving 9 bases between. The CDR3 sequence is 15 residues long. Germline CDR1 and CDR2: MGHRA and YSYEKL. The CDR3: CASSQESRVANVLTF. The CDR3 nucleotides read TGCGCCAGCAGCCAAGAATCCAGGGTGGCCAACGTCCTGACTTTC.

This clonotype was counted only a few times. The chain recombines TRBV3-1 with TRBJ1-5, with D unresolved. The CDR3 is made up of 18 amino acids. The V and J ends lost 0 bases and 0 bases respectively, with 15 bases between them. Germline CDR1 reads LGHDT; CDR2 reads YNNKEL (reference sequence). The CDR3 DNA reads as TGTGCCAGCAGCCAAGAAAACCCAGACCGTTATAGCAATCAGCCCCAGCATTTT. This gives the protein CASSQENPDRYSNQPQHF. The entire variable domain, with the rest obtained from reference TRBV3-1 and TRBJ1-5, is as follows: DTAVSQTPKYLVTQMGNDKSIKCEQNLGHDTMYWYKQDSKKFLKIMFSYNNKELIINETVPNRFSPKSPDKAHLNLHINSLELGDSAVYFCASSQENPDRYSNQPQHFGDGTRLSIL.

This clonotype showed up just a few times. The chain uses TRBV20-1 and TRBJ1-4; D remains unclear. This CDR3 has 13 residues. Per germline, CDR1 DFQATT and CDR2 SNEGSKA (reference sequence). The CDR3 reads CMPREYDNEKLFF. Written as DNA, the CDR3 is TGCATGCCGCGGGAGTATGATAATGAAAAACTGTTTTTT.

The CDR3 spells CASSILGRDGSEQYF. CDR3 coding DNA: TGTGCCAGTAGTATTCTTGGAAGGGACGGGTCGGAGCAGTACTTC. This rearrangement joins TRBV19 to TRBJ2-7; TRBD1 or TRBD2 may be the D gene (5 bases each). Deletions cut 3 bases from V and 7 bases from J, with 19 bases between. Germline CDR1 and CDR2: LNHDA and SQIVND (reference sequence). This CDR3 has 15 residues.

This clonotype was observed a few times. The V call is TRBV3-1, the J call TRBJ1-1, with TRBD1 matching over 11 bases. CDR3 length: 16 residues. Germline V CDR1 and CDR2: LGHDT, YNNKEL (reference sequence). J was trimmed by 3 bases and V by 3 bases; bases with no gene match: 6. CDR3 nucleotides: TGTGCCAGCAGCCATCTGGGACAGGGGGTCTACACTGAAGCTTTCTTT. Protein: CASSHLGQGVYTEAFF. The full variable domain, its missing parts supplied by reference TRBV3-1 and TRBJ1-1, is DTAVSQTPKYLVTQMGNDKSIKCEQNLGHDTMYWYKQDSKKFLKIMFSYNNKELIINETVPNRFSPKSPDKAHLNLHINSLELGDSAVYFCASSHLGQGVYTEAFFGQGTRLTVV.

This clonotype was found a few times. The J gene is TRBJ1-1, the V gene TRBV9; no clear D gene. V lost 3 bases to trimming and J lost 1 base, with 13 bases between them. This CDR3 is 15 amino acids long. Germline CDR1 reads SGDLS; CDR2 reads YYNGEE. The DNA of the CDR3 is TGTGCCAGCAGCGCAGGTGGACGGCGGAACACTGAAGCTTTCTTT. It codes for CASSAGGRRNTEAFF.